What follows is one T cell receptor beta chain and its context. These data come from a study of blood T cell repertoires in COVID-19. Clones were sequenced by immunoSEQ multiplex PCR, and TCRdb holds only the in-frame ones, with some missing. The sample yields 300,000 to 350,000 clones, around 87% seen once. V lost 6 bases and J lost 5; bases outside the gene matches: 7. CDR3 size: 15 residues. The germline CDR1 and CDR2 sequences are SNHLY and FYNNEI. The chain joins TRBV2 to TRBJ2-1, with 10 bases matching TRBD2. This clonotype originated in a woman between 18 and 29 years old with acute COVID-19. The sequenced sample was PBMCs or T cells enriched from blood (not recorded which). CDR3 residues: CASSDGTSANNEQFF. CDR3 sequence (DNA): TGTGCCAGCAGCGACGGGACTAGCGCCAACAATGAGCAGTTCTTC.